Listed here are 31 T cell receptor beta chains from one sample, sequenced in a study of regulatory T cells in long-lasting Graves disease. Time point noted: newly diagnosed GD, antithyroid drugs for less than 3 months. The authors made the TCR library using RNA they extracted from PBMCs. Researchers made TCR beta libraries by using iRepertoire HTBI primers and running Arm-PCR on CDR3 regions. TCRdb re-derived calls from the multiplex PCR reads in MiXCR, one entry per CDR3 protein. This table has about 530,000 distinct CDR3 sequences, about 16% appearing once. This same sample was also taken into another study, of T cells in Graves' hyperthyroidism and ophthalmopathy.

The source material was peripheral blood mononuclear cells (PBMCs), sampled at new diagnosis, from a patient treated with antithyroid drugs. The source is a woman aged 35-60 years with Graves disease.

Here the CDR3 DNA reads TGCGCCAGCAGCCAAGAGCACAGGCGAGGGGGTAATGAAAAACTGTTTTTT. It translates to CASSQEHRRGGNEKLFF. The chain has TRBV4-3 and TRBJ1-4, with D perhaps TRBD1 (6 bases). Between the trimmed V and J ends, which lost 0 bases and 4 bases, there was a span of 15 bases. This CDR3 is 17 amino acids long. CDR1 LGHNA and CDR2 YSLEER come from the germline V gene.

Ten or more counts support this clonotype. This chain links TRBV6-1 with TRBJ2-1, with D tentatively TRBD1 (5 bases). Per the germline V gene, CDR1 is MNHNS and CDR2 is SASEGT. This CDR3 is built from 12 residues. Trimming stripped 11 bases from V and 3 bases from J, with 11 bases between. CDR3 residues: CAVLGDYNEQFF. In nucleotides, the CDR3 is TGTGCCGTCCTAGGGGACTACAATGAGCAGTTCTTC.

The rearrangement uses TRBV5-5 and TRBJ2-1, with D tentatively TRBD2 (5 bases). The V end lost 4 bases, the J end lost 4 bases, and 15 bases lay between the germline ends. The CDR3 totals 15 residues. Per germline, CDR1 SGHKS and CDR2 YYEKEE (reference sequence). The CDR3 is CASSPGSVVYNEQFF. The CDR3 DNA sequence: TGTGCCAGCAGCCCGGGGAGTGTGGTTTACAATGAGCAGTTCTTC.

This clonotype was counted between two and nine times. J is TRBJ2-2 and V is TRBV25-1; TRBD2 might be the D (5 bases). CDR1 MGHDK and CDR2 SYGVNS come from the germline V gene. This CDR3 is 18 amino acids long. V was cut by 4 bases and J by 4 bases, with 22 bases left in between. Here the CDR3 reads CASSAMGEGRGRTGELFF. For the CDR3, the DNA is TGTGCCAGCAGTGCAATGGGTGAAGGTCGGGGTCGCACCGGGGAGCTGTTTTTT.

The V call is TRBV18, the J call TRBJ2-7; D may be TRBD2 (6 bases). Germline lookup yields CDR1 KGHSH and CDR2 LQKENI. Trimming took 3 bases from V and 1 from J, leaving 10 bases between them. The CDR3 extends over 14 amino acids. CDR3 nucleotide sequence: TGTGCCAGCTCACCCAAGGGGAGGTCCTACGAGCAGTACTTC. It translates to CASSPKGRSYEQYF.

The rearrangement joins TRBV28 to TRBJ1-1, with D possibly being TRBD1 (5 bases). Germline V gene sequence: CDR1 MDHEN, CDR2 SYDVKM. The CDR3 is made up of 15 amino acids. Trimming shortened V by 4 bases and J by 1 base, and 13 bases separated the two germline ends. The CDR3 DNA follows: TGTGCCAGCAGTTCCTGGGGGAGGGCGAACACTGAAGCTTTCTTT. Its translation is CASSSWGRANTEAFF.

The genes are TRBV7-9 and TRBJ1-2; D perhaps matches TRBD1 (5 bases). V shed 5 bases and J shed 6 bases, with 16 bases lying between them. Germline lookup yields CDR1 SEHNR and CDR2 FQNEAQ (reference sequence). The CDR3 totals 14 residues. This chain's CDR3 is CASSEWGVEDGYTF. The CDR3 DNA is TGTGCCAGCAGCGAATGGGGGGTTGAGGATGGCTACACCTTC.

This chain links TRBV7-9 with TRBJ1-2; D remains ambiguous. Germline CDR1 is SEHNR and CDR2 is FQNEAQ (reference sequence). Trimming left V 6 bases short and J 0 bases short, with 8 bases between. This CDR3 region has 13 residues. CDR3 sequence: CASSMNPNYGYTF. DNA of the CDR3: TGTGCCAGCAGTATGAATCCTAACTATGGCTACACCTTC.

This clonotype has a count of ten or more. The genes are TRBV12-3 or TRBV12-4 and TRBJ1-2; possible D gene TRBD1, 6 bases. This CDR3 region has 12 residues. V gave up 6 bases and J gave up 8 bases, with 13 bases separating them. CDR3 residues: CASSPGQLGYTF. The CDR3 nucleotides are TGTGCCAGCAGCCCTGGACAGTTGGGCTACACCTTC.

This clonotype appeared a few times. The gene calls are TRBV25-1 and TRBJ2-7; the match to TRBD1 covers 10 bases. The CDR3 has 14 amino acids. V dropped 2 bases and J dropped 4; count of bases not matched to a gene: 2. Looked up from germline, CDR1 is MGHDK and CDR2 is SYGVNS. CDR3 protein: CASSEDRGQYEQYF. The CDR3 DNA sequence: TGTGCCAGCAGTGAAGACAGGGGGCAATACGAGCAGTACTTC.

This clonotype was seen many times. The chain joins TRBV13 to TRBJ1-1; D gene uncertain. The CDR3 consists of 12 residues. Germline V lookup: CDR1 PRHDT, CDR2 FYEKMQ (reference sequence). Trimming stripped 5 bases from V and 2 bases from J, with 6 bases between. The CDR3 here is CASSPPNTEAFF. The CDR3 DNA reads TGTGCCAGCAGCCCCCCCAACACTGAAGCTTTCTTT.

The chain carries TRBV2 and TRBJ1-4; D unresolved. Germline CDR1 and CDR2: SNHLY and FYNNEI. The CDR3 totals 15 residues. With 5 bases removed from V and 7 bases from J, the gap between germline ends came to 17 bases. CDR3 DNA sequence: TGTGCCAGCAGTCCTGCGCGGAGGGAGGGTGAAAAACTGTTTTTT. Translating gives CASSPARREGEKLFF.

The chain links TRBV10-3 to TRBJ2-3, with unresolved D. The germline V gene encodes CDR1 ENHRY and CDR2 SYGVKD. The CDR3 has 13 amino acids. Deletions cut 4 bases from V and 0 bases from J, with 5 bases between. The CDR3 spells CAISADSTDTQYF. The CDR3 DNA sequence: TGTGCCATCAGTGCGGACAGCACAGATACGCAGTATTTT.

In its sample, this clonotype was seen a few times. V usage is TRBV4-1 and J usage is TRBJ2-7; D unresolved. CDR1 is MGHRA, CDR2 YSYEKL, per germline. The CDR3 has 16 residues. Trimming cost V 0 bases and J 3 bases, with 15 bases left between them. The CDR3 spells CASSQDSVSQGYEQYF. For the CDR3, the DNA is TGCGCCAGCAGCCAAGATTCAGTATCACAAGGCTACGAGCAGTACTTC.

This clonotype was counted only a few times. This chain joins TRBV12-5 and TRBJ2-1, with TRBD2 matching over 7 bases. J lost 8 bases, V lost 0 bases, and 10 bases had no gene match. CDR1 is LGHNT and CDR2 is FRNRAP in the germline V gene. There are 16 residues in the CDR3. The CDR3 loop is CASGLVLAGRGHEQFF. In DNA form, the CDR3 reads TGTGCTAGTGGTTTGGTACTTGCGGGGAGGGGCCATGAGCAGTTCTTC.

This clonotype was detected a few times. The J gene is TRBJ1-6, the V gene TRBV7-9; TRBD1 matches 8 bases. This CDR3 region has 15 residues. V lost 4 bases to trimming and J lost 6 bases; unmatched junction nucleotides: 5. Germline assignment: CDR1 SEHNR and CDR2 FQNEAQ (reference sequence). The CDR3 sequence: CASSWGQELNSPLHF. In DNA, the CDR3 is TGTGCCAGCAGCTGGGGACAGGAGCTTAATTCACCCCTCCACTTT.

This clonotype was counted a few times. The V call is TRBV18, the J call TRBJ2-1, with D perhaps assigned TRBD1 or TRBD2 (6 bases each). The length of the CDR3 is 15 residues. CDR1 is KGHSH, CDR2 LQKENI, per germline. V was trimmed by 4 bases and J by 3 bases, leaving 13 bases between them. CDR3 residues: CASSLEGQNYNEQFF. The CDR3 bases are TGTGCCAGCTCACTGGAGGGACAAAACTACAATGAGCAGTTCTTC.

This clonotype turned up a few times. CDR3 loop: CASGGDSLSYEQYF. CDR3 coding DNA: TGTGCCAGCGGGGGGGACAGCCTATCCTACGAGCAGTACTTC. The chain carries TRBV6-1 and TRBJ2-7; D may correspond to TRBD1 or TRBD2 (7 bases each). Per germline, CDR1 MNHNS and CDR2 SASEGT. CDR3 size: 14 residues. The V and J ends lost 8 bases and 1 base respectively, with 15 bases between them.

This clonotype was seen many times. The V gene is TRBV28, the J gene TRBJ1-3; 8 bases are shared with TRBD1. Unmatched junction bases numbered 5, after V lost 10 bases and J lost 3 bases. Germline-derived CDR1 and CDR2 are MDHEN and SYDVKM. The CDR3 loop spans 13 amino acids. The CDR3 here is CATETGGGNTIYF. The DNA of the CDR3 is TGTGCCACTGAAACAGGGGGTGGAAACACCATATATTTT.

Many counts were recorded for this clonotype. This sequence joins TRBV5-1 and TRBJ1-2; perhaps TRBD1 as D (6 bases). Germline V gene lookup returns CDR1 SGHRS and CDR2 YFSETQ. The length of the CDR3 is 15 residues. Trimming removed 4 bases from V and 7 bases from J, with 20 bases in between. The CDR3 is CASSARQDPSGGYTF. The CDR3 DNA reads TGCGCCAGCAGCGCCCGACAGGACCCCTCCGGTGGCTACACCTTC.

This clonotype was counted between two and nine times. This chain connects TRBV19 to TRBJ1-3, with no clear D. This CDR3 region has 13 residues. V was pared by 6 bases and J by 4 bases, with 10 bases between. The germline CDR1 and CDR2 sequences are LNHDA and SQIVND (reference sequence). The CDR3 region has the DNA TGTGCCAGTAGGAGCCCTGAGGGAAACACCATATATTTT. Its translation: CASRSPEGNTIYF.

This clonotype was detected ten times or more. The V and J genes are TRBV20-1 and TRBJ2-5; maybe TRBD1 (6 bases). CDR1 DFQATT and CDR2 SNEGSKA come from the germline V gene (reference sequence). V was trimmed by 0 bases and J by 2 bases, leaving 10 bases between them. The CDR3 runs to 14 residues. The CDR3 loop is CSARDAGTQETQYF. The CDR3 DNA sequence: TGCAGTGCTAGAGATGCCGGGACACAAGAGACCCAGTACTTC.

This clonotype was detected only once. The V and J genes are TRBV7-2 and TRBJ1-4; no reliable D call. V was shortened by 3 bases and J by 3 bases, with 8 bases between the two germline ends. Germline loops: CDR1 SGHTA, CDR2 FQGNSA. CDR3 size: 14 residues. The CDR3 reads CASSFLGSNEKLFF. For the CDR3, the DNA is TGTGCCAGCAGCTTTCTGGGATCTAATGAAAAACTGTTTTTT. The complete variable domain, with remaining parts taken from reference TRBV7-2 and TRBJ1-4, reads GAGVSQSPSNKVTEKGKDVELRCDPISGHTALYWYRQSLGQGLEFLIYFQGNSAPDKSGLPSDRFSAERTGGSVSTLTIQRTQQEDSAVYLCASSFLGSNEKLFFGSGTQLSVL.

The chain joins TRBV4-1 to TRBJ1-3, with a tentative D call TRBD1 (5 bases). Germline V gene sequence: CDR1 MGHRA, CDR2 YSYEKL. Trimming took off 2 bases at V and 0 bases at J, with 8 bases between the two ends. CDR3 length: 15 amino acids. CDR3 nucleotide sequence: TGCGCCAGCAGCCAAAATGGGGCCTCTGGAAACACCATATATTTT. The encoded protein is CASSQNGASGNTIYF.

This clonotype was counted only a few times. The genes are TRBV7-9 and TRBJ2-3; TRBD2 aligns across 10 bases. Trimming at V came to 3 bases and at J to 1 base, leaving 4 bases not matched to a gene. Germline CDR1 and CDR2: SEHNR and FQNEAQ (reference sequence). The CDR3 contains 16 residues. The CDR3 reads CASSFGLAGGTDTQYF. Here the CDR3 DNA reads TGTGCCAGCAGCTTTGGTCTAGCGGGGGGCACAGATACGCAGTATTTT.

In this sample, this clonotype turned up many times. The chain couples TRBV3-1 to TRBJ2-3, with 10 bases lining up with TRBD1. Trimming cost V 4 bases and J 5 bases; bases outside gene matches: 9. Germline V CDR1 and CDR2: LGHDT, YNNKEL (reference sequence). This CDR3 comprises 16 residues. The CDR3 bases are TGTGCCAGCAGCCGAAGCCGGACAGGGGGGGGAGATACGCAGTATTTT. Translation gives CASSRSRTGGGDTQYF.

This clonotype was seen a few times. The genes are TRBV20-1 and TRBJ1-6, with 7 nucleotides matching TRBD1. Germline CDR1 reads DFQATT; CDR2 reads SNEGSKA (reference sequence). The CDR3 extends over 15 amino acids. The junction had 5 bases not matched to a gene; V was cut back by 1 base and J by 5 bases. Here the CDR3 DNA reads TGCAGTGCTAGAGCCGGGACAGTCGATAATTCACCCCTCCACTTT. This codes for CSARAGTVDNSPLHF.

The rearrangement links TRBV4-1 to TRBJ1-4, with D uncertain. Germline-derived CDR1 and CDR2 are MGHRA and YSYEKL. V lost 0 bases and J 6 bases, leaving 8 bases between the germline ends. The CDR3 has 14 residues. The DNA for the CDR3 is TGCGCCAGCAGCCAAGAACAACGGTATGAAAAACTGTTTTTT. Translating gives CASSQEQRYEKLFF.

The chain carries TRBV19 and TRBJ2-6, with D maybe TRBD2 (5 bases). V lost 5 bases, J lost 0 bases, and 17 bases lay in between. Germline lookup yields CDR1 LNHDA and CDR2 SQIVND (reference sequence). The CDR3 is 18 residues long. The CDR3 DNA reads TGTGCCAGTAGTGCCCCGGGGTATTACCCCTCTGGGGCCAACGTCCTGACTTTC. Encoded protein: CASSAPGYYPSGANVLTF.

V usage is TRBV7-8 and J usage is TRBJ2-3, with TRBD2 matching 7 bases. The CDR3 consists of 16 residues. CDR1 is SGHVS and CDR2 is FQNEAQ in the germline V gene. Trimming cost V 5 bases and J 0 bases; bases outside gene matches: 8. DNA for the CDR3: TGTGCCAGCAGCGGCTACGGGGGGATAAGCACAGATACGCAGTATTTT. Protein sequence: CASSGYGGISTDTQYF.

This clonotype was counted at least ten times. J is TRBJ2-7 and V is TRBV12-3 or TRBV12-4; TRBD1 matches 11 bases. The CDR3 covers 14 residues. V trimming: 6 bases; J trimming: 5 bases; junction bases outside the gene matches: 6. CDR3 in DNA: TGTGCCAGCAGCTTCGGACAGGGGGCTAACGAGCAGTACTTC. Amino acid sequence: CASSFGQGANEQYF.